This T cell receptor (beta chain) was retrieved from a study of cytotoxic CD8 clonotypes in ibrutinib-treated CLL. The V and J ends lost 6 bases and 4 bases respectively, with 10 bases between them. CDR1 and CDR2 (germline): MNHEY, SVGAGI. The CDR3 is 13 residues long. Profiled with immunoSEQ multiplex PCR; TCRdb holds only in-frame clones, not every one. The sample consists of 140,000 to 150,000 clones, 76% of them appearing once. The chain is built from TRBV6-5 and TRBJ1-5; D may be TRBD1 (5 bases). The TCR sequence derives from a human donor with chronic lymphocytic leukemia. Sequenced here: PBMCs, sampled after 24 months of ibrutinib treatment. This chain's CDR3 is CASRAGGNQPQHF. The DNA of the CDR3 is TGTGCCAGCAGGGCGGGGGGGAATCAGCCCCAGCATTTT.